Described below is a single T cell receptor beta chain sequence and its context. 13 Jbeta primers and 60 Vbeta primers were used for the PCR. Clones were sequenced by immunoSEQ multiplex PCR, and TCRdb holds only the in-frame ones, with some missing. The sample has 130,000 or so clones; approximately 80% are singletons. The data derive from a study of cytomegalovirus exposure and HLA in healthy donors. Unmatched junction bases numbered 6, after V lost 6 bases and J lost 8 bases. The CDR3 totals 13 residues. Looked up from germline, CDR1 is SGDLS and CDR2 is YYNGEE. This receptor was obtained from a woman younger than 30 in good health and CMV-seronegative. The chain combines TRBV9 with TRBJ1-4; TRBD1 agrees at 8 bases. Sequencing was performed on PBMCs. CDR3 nucleotide sequence: TGTGCCAGCAATACTAGGACAGGGGAAAAACTGTTTTTT. This translates into CASNTRTGEKLFF.